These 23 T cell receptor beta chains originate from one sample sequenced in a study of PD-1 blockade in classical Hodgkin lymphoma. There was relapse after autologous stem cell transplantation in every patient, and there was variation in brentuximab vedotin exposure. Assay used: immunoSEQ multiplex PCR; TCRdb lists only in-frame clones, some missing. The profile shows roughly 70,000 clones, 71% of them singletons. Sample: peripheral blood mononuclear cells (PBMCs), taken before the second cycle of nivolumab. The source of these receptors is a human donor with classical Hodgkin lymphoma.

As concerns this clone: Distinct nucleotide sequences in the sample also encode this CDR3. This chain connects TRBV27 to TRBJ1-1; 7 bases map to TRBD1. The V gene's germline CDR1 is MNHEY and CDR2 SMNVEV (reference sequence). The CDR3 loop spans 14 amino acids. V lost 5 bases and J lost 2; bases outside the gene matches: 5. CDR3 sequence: CASSPTGLNTEAFF. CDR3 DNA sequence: TGTGCCAGCAGTCCGACAGGGCTCAACACTGAAGCTTTCTTT.

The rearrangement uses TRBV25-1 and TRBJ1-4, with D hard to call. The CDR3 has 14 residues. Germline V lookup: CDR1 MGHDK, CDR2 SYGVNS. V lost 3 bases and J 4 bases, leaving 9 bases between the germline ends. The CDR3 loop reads CASSDTDFNEKLFF. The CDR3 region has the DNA TGTGCCAGCAGTGACACGGACTTTAATGAAAAACTGTTTTTT. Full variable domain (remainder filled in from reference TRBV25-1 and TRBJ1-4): EADIYQTPRYLVIGTGKKITLECSQTMGHDKMYWYQQDPGMELHLIHYSYGVNSTEKGDLSSESTVSRIRTEHFPLTLESARPSHTSQYLCASSDTDFNEKLFFGSGTQLSVL.

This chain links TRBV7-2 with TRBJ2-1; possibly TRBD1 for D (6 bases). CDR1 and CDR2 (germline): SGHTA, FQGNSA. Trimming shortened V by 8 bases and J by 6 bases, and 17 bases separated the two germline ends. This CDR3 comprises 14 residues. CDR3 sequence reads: CASALGAALNEQFF. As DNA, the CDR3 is TGTGCCAGCGCACTGGGGGCTGCACTCAATGAGCAGTTCTTC.

This CDR3 reads CASSPGLAVSYNEQFF. DNA of the CDR3: TGTGCCAGCAGCCCTGGACTAGCGGTATCCTACAATGAGCAGTTCTTC. The chain couples TRBV28 to TRBJ2-1, with 10 bases aligning to TRBD2. The germline V gene encodes CDR1 MDHEN and CDR2 SYDVKM. This CDR3 has 16 amino acids. V was clipped by 6 bases and J by 1 base; unmatched bases: 6.

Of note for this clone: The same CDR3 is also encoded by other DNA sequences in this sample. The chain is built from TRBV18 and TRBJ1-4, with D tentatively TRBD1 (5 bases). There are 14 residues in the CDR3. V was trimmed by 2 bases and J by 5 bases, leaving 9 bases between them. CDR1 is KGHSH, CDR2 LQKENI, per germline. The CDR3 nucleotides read TGTGCCAGCTCACCAGGGACCGCGAATGAAAAACTGTTTTTT. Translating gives CASSPGTANEKLFF.

The CDR3 coding sequence is TGTGCCAGCAGCCAAGGTGACAAAGCTAACTATGGCTACACCTTC. Protein: CASSQGDKANYGYTF. The V call is TRBV4-2, the J call TRBJ1-2; D gene uncertain. Trimming stripped 1 base from V and 0 bases from J, with 9 bases between. Germline CDR1 is LGHNA and CDR2 is YNFKEQ. CDR3 length equals 15 residues.

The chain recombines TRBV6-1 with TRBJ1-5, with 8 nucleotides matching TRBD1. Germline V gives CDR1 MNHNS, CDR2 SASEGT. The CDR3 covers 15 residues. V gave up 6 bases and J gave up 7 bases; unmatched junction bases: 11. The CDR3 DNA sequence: TGTGCCAGCAGCGTAGGGACAGGCTATGGGCAGCCCCAGCATTTT. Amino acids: CASSVGTGYGQPQHF.

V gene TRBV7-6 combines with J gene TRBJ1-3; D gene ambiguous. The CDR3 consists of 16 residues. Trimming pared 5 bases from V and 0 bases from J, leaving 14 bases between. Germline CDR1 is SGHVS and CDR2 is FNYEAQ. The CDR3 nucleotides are TGTGCCAGCAGCAAAGAGTTACAGCTCTCTGGAAACACCATATATTTT. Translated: CASSKELQLSGNTIYF.

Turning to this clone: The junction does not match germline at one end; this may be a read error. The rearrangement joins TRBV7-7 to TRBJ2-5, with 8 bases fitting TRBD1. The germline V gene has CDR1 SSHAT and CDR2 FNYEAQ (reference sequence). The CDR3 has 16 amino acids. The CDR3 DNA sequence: TGTGCTAGCAGCTCAAAAACAGGGGGTCTCCAAGAGACCCAGTACTTC. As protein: CASSSKTGGLQETQYF.

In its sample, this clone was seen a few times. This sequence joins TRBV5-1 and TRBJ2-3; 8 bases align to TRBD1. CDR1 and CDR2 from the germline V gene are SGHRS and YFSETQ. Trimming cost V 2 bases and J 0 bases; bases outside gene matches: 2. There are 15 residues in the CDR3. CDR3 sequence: CASSFGTGSTDTQYF. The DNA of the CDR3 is TGCGCCAGCAGCTTCGGGACAGGTAGCACAGATACGCAGTATTTT.

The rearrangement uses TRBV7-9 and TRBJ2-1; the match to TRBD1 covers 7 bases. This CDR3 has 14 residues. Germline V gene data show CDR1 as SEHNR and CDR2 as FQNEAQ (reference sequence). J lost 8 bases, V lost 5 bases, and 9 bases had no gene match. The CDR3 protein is CASSRGGTPYEQFF. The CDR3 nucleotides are TGTGCCAGCAGCCGAGGGGGCACCCCATATGAGCAGTTCTTC.

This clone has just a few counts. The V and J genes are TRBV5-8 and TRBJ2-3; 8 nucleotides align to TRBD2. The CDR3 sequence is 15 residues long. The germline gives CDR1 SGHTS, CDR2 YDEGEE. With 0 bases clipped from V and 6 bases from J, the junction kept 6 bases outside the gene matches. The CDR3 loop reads CASSLGRGGMDTQYF. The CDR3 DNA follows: TGTGCCAGCAGCTTGGGACGGGGGGGCATGGATACGCAGTATTTT.

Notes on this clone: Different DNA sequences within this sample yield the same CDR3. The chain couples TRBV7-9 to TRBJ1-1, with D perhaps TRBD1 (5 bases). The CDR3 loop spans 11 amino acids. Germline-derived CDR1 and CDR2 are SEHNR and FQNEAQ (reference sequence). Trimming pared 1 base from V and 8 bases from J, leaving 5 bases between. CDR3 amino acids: CASSLGGEAFF. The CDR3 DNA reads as TGTGCCAGCAGCTTAGGGGGGGAAGCTTTCTTT.

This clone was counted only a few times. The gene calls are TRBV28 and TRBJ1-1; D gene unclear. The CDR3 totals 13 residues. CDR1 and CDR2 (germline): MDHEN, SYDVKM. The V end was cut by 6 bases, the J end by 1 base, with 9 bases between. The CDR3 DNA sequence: TGTGCCAGCAGCCCCGTTAGGAACACTGAAGCTTTCTTT. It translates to CASSPVRNTEAFF.

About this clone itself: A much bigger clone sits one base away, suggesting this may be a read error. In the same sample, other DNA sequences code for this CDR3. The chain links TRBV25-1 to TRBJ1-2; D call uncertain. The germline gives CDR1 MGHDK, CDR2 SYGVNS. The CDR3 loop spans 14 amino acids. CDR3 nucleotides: TGCGCCAGCAGAGACCTAGGCGACTACTATGGCTACACCTTC. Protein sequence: CASRDLGDYYGYTF.

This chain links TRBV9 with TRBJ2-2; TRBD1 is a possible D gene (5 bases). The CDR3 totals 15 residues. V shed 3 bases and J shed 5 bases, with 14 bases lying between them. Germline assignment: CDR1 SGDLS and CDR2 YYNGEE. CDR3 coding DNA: TGTGCCAGCAGCGCCCCATCTAGGGGAACCGGGGAGCTGTTTTTT. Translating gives CASSAPSRGTGELFF.

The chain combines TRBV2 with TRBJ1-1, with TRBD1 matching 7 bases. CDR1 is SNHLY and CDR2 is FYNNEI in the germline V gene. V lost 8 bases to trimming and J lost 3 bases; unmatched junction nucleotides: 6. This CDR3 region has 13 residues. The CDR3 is CASGLDRDTEAFF. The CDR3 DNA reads TGTGCCAGCGGCCTCGACAGGGACACTGAAGCTTTCTTT.

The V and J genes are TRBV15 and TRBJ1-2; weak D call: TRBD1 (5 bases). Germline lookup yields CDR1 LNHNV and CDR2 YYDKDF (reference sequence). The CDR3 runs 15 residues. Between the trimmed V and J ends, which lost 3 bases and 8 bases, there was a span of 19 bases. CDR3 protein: CATSRQGQSRDGYTF. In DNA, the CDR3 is TGTGCCACCAGCAGGCAAGGACAAAGCCGGGACGGCTACACCTTC. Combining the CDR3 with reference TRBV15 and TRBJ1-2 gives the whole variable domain DAMVIQNPRYQVTQFGKPVTLSCSQTLNHNVMYWYQQKSSQAPKLLFHYYDKDFNNEADTPDNFQSRRPNTSFCFLDIRSPGLGDTAMYLCATSRQGQSRDGYTFGSGTRLTVV.

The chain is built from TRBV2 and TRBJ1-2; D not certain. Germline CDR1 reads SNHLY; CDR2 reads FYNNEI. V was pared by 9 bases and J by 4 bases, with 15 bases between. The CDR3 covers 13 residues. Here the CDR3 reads CASDSGLGYGYTF. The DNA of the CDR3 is TGTGCCAGTGACTCGGGTTTAGGCTATGGCTACACCTTC.

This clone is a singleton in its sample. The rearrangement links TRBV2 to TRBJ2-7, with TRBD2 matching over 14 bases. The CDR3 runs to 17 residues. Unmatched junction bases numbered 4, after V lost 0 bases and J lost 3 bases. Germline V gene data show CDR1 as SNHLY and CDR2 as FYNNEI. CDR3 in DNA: TGTGCCAGCAGTGAAGCGGAGGGACTAGCGGGAGTCTACGAGCAGTACTTC. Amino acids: CASSEAEGLAGVYEQYF. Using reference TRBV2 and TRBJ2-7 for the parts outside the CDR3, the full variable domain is EPEVTQTPSHQVTQMGQEVILRCVPISNHLYFYWYRQILGQKVEFLVSFYNNEISEKSEIFDDQFSVERPDGSNFTLKIRSTKLEDSAMYFCASSEAEGLAGVYEQYFGPGTRLTVT.

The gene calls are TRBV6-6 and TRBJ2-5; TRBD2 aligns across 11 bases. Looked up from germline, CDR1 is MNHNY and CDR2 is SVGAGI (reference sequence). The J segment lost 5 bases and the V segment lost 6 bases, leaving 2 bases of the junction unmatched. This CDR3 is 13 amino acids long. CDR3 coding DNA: TGTGCCAGCAGACGACTAGCGGGGGAGACCCAGTACTTC. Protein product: CASRRLAGETQYF.

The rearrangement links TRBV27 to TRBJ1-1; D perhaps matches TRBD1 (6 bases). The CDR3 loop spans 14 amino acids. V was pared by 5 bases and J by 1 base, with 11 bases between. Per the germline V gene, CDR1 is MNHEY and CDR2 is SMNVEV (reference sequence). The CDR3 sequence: CASSRPGQNTEAFF. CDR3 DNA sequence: TGTGCCAGCAGTCGACCGGGACAGAACACTGAAGCTTTCTTT.

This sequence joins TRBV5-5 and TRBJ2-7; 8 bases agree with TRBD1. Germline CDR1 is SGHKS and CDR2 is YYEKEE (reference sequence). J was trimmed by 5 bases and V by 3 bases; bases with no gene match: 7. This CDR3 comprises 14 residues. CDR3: CASSSRTGTNEQYF. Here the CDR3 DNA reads TGTGCCAGCAGCTCCCGGACAGGGACGAACGAGCAGTACTTC. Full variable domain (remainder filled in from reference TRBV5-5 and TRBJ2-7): DAGVTQSPTHLIKTRGQQVTLRCSPISGHKSVSWYQQVLGQGPQFIFQYYEKEERGRGNFPDRFSARQFPNYSSELNVNALLLGDSALYLCASSSRTGTNEQYFGPGTRLTVT.